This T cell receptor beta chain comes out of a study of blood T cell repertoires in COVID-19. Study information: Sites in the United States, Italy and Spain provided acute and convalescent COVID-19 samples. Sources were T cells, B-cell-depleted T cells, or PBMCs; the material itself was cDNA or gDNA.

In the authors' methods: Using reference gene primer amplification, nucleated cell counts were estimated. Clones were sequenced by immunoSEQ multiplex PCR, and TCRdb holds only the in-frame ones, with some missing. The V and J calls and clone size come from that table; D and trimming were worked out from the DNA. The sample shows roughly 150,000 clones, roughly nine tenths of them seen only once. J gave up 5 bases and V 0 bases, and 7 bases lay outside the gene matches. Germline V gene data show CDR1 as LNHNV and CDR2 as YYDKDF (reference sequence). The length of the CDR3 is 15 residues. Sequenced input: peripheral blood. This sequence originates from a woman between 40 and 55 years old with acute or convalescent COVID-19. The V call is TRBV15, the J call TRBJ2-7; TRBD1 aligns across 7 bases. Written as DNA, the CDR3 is TGTGCCACCAGCAGAGATAGCAGGGGGTCCCACGAGCAGTACTTC. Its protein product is CATSRDSRGSHEQYF. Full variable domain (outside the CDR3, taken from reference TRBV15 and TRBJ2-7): DAMVIQNPRYQVTQFGKPVTLSCSQTLNHNVMYWYQQKSSQAPKLLFHYYDKDFNNEADTPDNFQSRRPNTSFCFLDIRSPGLGDTAMYLCATSRDSRGSHEQYFGPGTRLTVT.